Sequencing of this T cell receptor beta chain was carried out in a study of blood T cell repertoires in COVID-19. Study-level information: PBMCs, B-cell-depleted T cells, or T cells provided the cDNA or gDNA that made up the material.

The J segment lost 2 bases and the V segment lost 3 bases, leaving 1 base of the junction unmatched. The CDR3 consists of 13 residues. Germline values: CDR1 SGHNT, CDR2 YYREEE (reference sequence). In the original processing: Amplification of reference gene primers was used by the study to estimate nucleated cell counts. Profiling relied on immunoSEQ multiplex PCR, and the TCRdb table lists in-frame clones only, not all of them. The V and J calls and the clone size are those of that table, but D and trimming were determined from the DNA. The sample records over 250,000 clones, roughly 88% being singletons. Concerning this clone: The same CDR3 arises from other DNA sequences in this sample as well.

The chain combines TRBV5-4 with TRBJ1-1, with TRBD1 matching 7 bases. The clonotype was recovered from a woman in her thirties with acute or convalescent COVID-19. The sequenced sample consisted of peripheral blood. The CDR3 sequence is CASSWDRNTEAFF. The CDR3 DNA reads as TGTGCCAGCAGCTGGGACAGAAACACTGAAGCTTTCTTT.